This T cell receptor (beta chain) appears in the sequencing data of a study of T cell clonality in common variable immunodeficiency. Study results and limitations: Fewer TCRbeta clones were shared among CVID subjects than controls. Common variable immunodeficiency TCR beta sequences reportedly had fewer deletions and N-nucleotide insertions.

The V gene lost 6 bases and the J gene lost 8 bases, with 10 bases spanning the gap. CDR3 length: 11 amino acids. CDR1 GTSNPN and CDR2 SVGIG come from the germline V gene (reference sequence). Clones were sequenced by immunoSEQ multiplex PCR, and TCRdb holds only the in-frame ones, with some missing. This sample carries 25,000 to 35,000 clones and no singletons, and around 5.4% goes to the top ten. To note about this clone: Its specificity is unknown. The read gets to within 3 residues of the CDR3 end, and the germline J gene fills in the rest.

The sequence was obtained from a human donor with common variable immunodeficiency. Sequenced: peripheral blood mononuclear cells. The genes are TRBV30 and TRBJ1-4; D gene uncertain. Partial CDR3 DNA: TGTGCCTGCCTACCCAAGGAAAAA. Protein sequence: CACLPKEK. In full, the CDR3 is CACLPKEKLFF.